This T cell receptor (beta chain) is from a study of blood T cell repertoires in COVID-19 (dated by TCRdb to about 2020). Looking at the study overall: Collaborator samples came from the United States, Italy and Spain and covered acute and convalescent phases of COVID-19. The prospective study material was composed of cDNA or gDNA derived from T cells, B-cell-depleted T cells, or PBMCs. The dataset comprised deeply sampled blood TCRbeta repertoires from subjects exposed to, actively infected with, or recovered from COVID-19. The repertoires were released in a freely available public database meant as a resource for research on the immune response to SARS-CoV-2. The samples were drawn from two sources: the first 160 participants of the ongoing ImmuneRACE study, and over 950 subjects contributed by 6 global collaborators. The sample metadata nearly always contained a de-identified subject ID, COVID-19 status, age in years and sex. Where available, HLA class I and class II types were taken from metadata supplied by the sample provider and were not determined by assay-based typing. Overall study outcomes, separate from this receptor: How much clinical and demographic metadata was included differed by source and by participant, and the metadata was provided uncurated.

TCRbeta CDR3 regions were amplified from genomic DNA by means of the immunoSEQ Assay, a bias-controlled multiplex PCR. Processing in the source paper ran as follows. The number of nucleated cells in each sample was estimated from the amplification of reference gene primers within the assay. To quantify the absolute abundance of each unique TCRbeta CDR3 rearrangement, sequence reads were collapsed and filtered. For each sample, productive Simpson clonality was calculated as the square root of Simpson's diversity index across productive rearrangements. Held by TCRdb, this immuneACCESS table contains in-frame sequences only and omits some clones. Under half of the omission traces to an unresolved V gene where checked; the cause of the rest is unknown. The V and J calls and clone size come from that table; D and trimming were worked out from the DNA. The sample records about 120,000 clones, 70% to 85% of which are singletons. The ten largest account for 3.5% to 5.5% of the sample.

CDR1 and CDR2 are drawn from the germline V gene: SGHTS, YDEGEE. Trimming removed 0 bases from V and 1 base from J; the gene matches leave 1 base unexplained. From its cysteine to its phenylalanine, the CDR3 spans 15 amino acids. Only the CDR3 portion is preserved as DNA: 45 bases, with reading frame beginning at the first base. Concerning this clone itself: Its recognized antigen is unknown. No base quality values were provided; no much bigger clone lies one nucleotide off.

Each collaborating institution followed its own protocols to collect whole blood in K2EDTA tubes. For TCRbeta analysis, collaborators shipped samples in one of three forms: frozen whole blood, isolated PBMCs, or DNA extracted from either of those sample types. The source of this sequence is a woman in her seventies with acute or convalescent COVID-19. Input material: peripheral blood. The chain links TRBV5-8 with TRBJ2-5, with 9 central nucleotides matching TRBD2. The CDR3 amino acid sequence is: CASSLEAGGQETQYF. The DNA sequence reads TGTGCCAGCAGCTTGGAAGCGGGGGGCCAAGAGACCCAGTACTTC.